A selection of T cell receptor beta chains follows, all from one sample in a study of blood T cell repertoires in COVID-19. The repertoire was sequenced with immunoSEQ multiplex PCR; TCRdb's copy has only in-frame clones and lacks some. The sample shows 190,000 or so clones, roughly 83% of them seen only once. Material for sequencing was PBMCs or T cells enriched from blood (not recorded which). These receptors originate from a woman in her twenties or thirties who had recovered from COVID-19. CDR3s include the opening cysteine and the closing phenylalanine or tryptophan. D genes are given only for firm matches. Some rows have no size entry. The others give once, few or many, or a class for an expanded clone.

size: .; J: TRBJ2-1; V: TRBV7-9; D: TRBD2; DNA: TGTGCCAGCAGCCAGACTAGCGGGAGGGGTAGTGAGCAGTTCTTC; CDR3: CASSQTSGRGSEQFF
size: .; J: TRBJ2-7; V: TRBV28; D: .; DNA: TGTGCCAGCAGTCCATCGACAGGAGCTAGCTCCTACGAGCAGTACTTC; CDR3: CASSPSTGASSYEQYF
size: .; J: TRBJ2-5; V: TRBV11-3; D: TRBD2; DNA: TGTGCCAGCAGCTTACCAACACCCTGGGAGGGGACCCAGTACTTC; CDR3: CASSLPTPWEGTQYF
size: .; J: TRBJ1-5; V: TRBV28; D: TRBD1; DNA: TGTGCCAGCCTGGACAGGGAGAGCAATCAGCCCCAGCATTTT; CDR3: CASLDRESNQPQHF
size: .; J: TRBJ2-7; V: TRBV10-3; D: .; DNA: TGTGCCATCAAAACAGCGGTAATCTACGAGCAGTACTTC; CDR3: CAIKTAVIYEQYF
size: many; J: TRBJ2-3; V: TRBV10-3; D: TRBD1; DNA: TGTGCCATCAGGAGACAGGGATTGACAGATACGCAGTATTTT; CDR3: CAIRRQGLTDTQYF
size: .; J: TRBJ1-1; V: TRBV27; D: .; DNA: TGTGCCAGCAGTTTGGTCGGGGTGAACACTGAAGCTTTCTTT; CDR3: CASSLVGVNTEAFF
size: once; J: TRBJ1-4; V: TRBV6-4; D: TRBD1; DNA: TGTGCCAGCAGTGGGGACAGTGGTGAAAAACTGTTTTTT; CDR3: CASSGDSGEKLFF
size: .; J: TRBJ2-1; V: TRBV29-1; D: TRBD2; DNA: TGCAGCGGCCTAGGGACTACTCGCGAGCAGTTCTTC; CDR3: CSGLGTTREQFF
size: .; J: TRBJ2-7; V: TRBV7-2; D: TRBD2; DNA: TGTGCCAGCAGCTTAGTGATTGGGCTAGCGGGTTCCTACGAGCAGTACTTC; CDR3: CASSLVIGLAGSYEQYF
size: few; J: TRBJ2-1; V: TRBV2; D: .; DNA: TGTGCCAGCAGGCCGGGGTTCAGCGCCCATGAGCAGTTCTTC; CDR3: CASRPGFSAHEQFF
size: .; J: TRBJ2-1; V: TRBV4-1; D: TRBD2; DNA: TGCGCCAGCAGCCAAGATAGGGGGACTAGCGGGAGGGCCGGGCGGTTCTTC; CDR3: CASSQDRGTSGRAGRFF
size: .; J: TRBJ1-2; V: TRBV3-1/TRBV3-2; D: TRBD1; DNA: TGTGCCAGCAGCCAAGGGACAGGGGGCGCGTTGGGCTACACCTTC; CDR3: CASSQGTGGALGYTF
size: once; J: TRBJ2-1; V: TRBV21-1; D: .; DNA: TGTGCCAGCAGCGAAAAGGGTGGGGTATTAGCGGGTTCCTACAATGAGCAGTTCTTC; CDR3: CASSEKGGVLAGSYNEQFF
size: .; J: TRBJ2-5; V: TRBV7-2; D: TRBD2; DNA: TGTGCCAGCAGCCCTGGGGGGAGGGGAGAGGGGGAGACCCAGTACTTC; CDR3: CASSPGGRGEGETQYF
size: .; J: TRBJ2-1; V: TRBV3-1/TRBV3-2; D: TRBD2; DNA: TGTGCCAGCAGCACACCACCGGGACTAGCGGGAGTCCGGTCCTACAATGAGCAGTTCTTC; CDR3: CASSTPPGLAGVRSYNEQFF
size: .; J: TRBJ2-2; V: TRBV24-1; D: .; DNA: TGTGCCACCAGTGATTCTGCGCCGCGGGGGGAGCTGTTTTTT; CDR3: CATSDSAPRGELFF
size: .; J: TRBJ2-7; V: TRBV2; D: TRBD1; DNA: TGTGCCAGCAGGAATCAGGGGGTAGGCTACGAGCAGTACTTC; CDR3: CASRNQGVGYEQYF
size: once; J: TRBJ2-5; V: TRBV5-1; D: TRBD2; DNA: TGCGCCAGCAGCTATGGACTAGCCCAAGAGACCCAGTACTTC; CDR3: CASSYGLAQETQYF
size: .; J: TRBJ2-1; V: TRBV28; D: TRBD2; DNA: TGTGCCAGCAGTGCACTTCTAGCGGGAGCCGTTATTTATTACAATGAGCAGTTCTTC; CDR3: CASSALLAGAVIYYNEQFF
size: few; J: TRBJ2-2; V: TRBV7-9; D: .; DNA: TGTGCCAGCAGCAATTTCTTGAACACCGGGGAGCTGTTTTTT; CDR3: CASSNFLNTGELFF
size: .; J: TRBJ1-5; V: TRBV5-8; D: TRBD1; DNA: TGTGCCAGCAGCCCGACAGGGAACCAGCCCCAGCATTTT; CDR3: CASSPTGNQPQHF
size: .; J: TRBJ2-7; V: TRBV27; D: .; DNA: TGTGCCAGCAGTTCACCGGGGGGAGCAGGGGCCTACGAGCAGTACTTC; CDR3: CASSSPGGAGAYEQYF
size: .; J: TRBJ2-5; V: TRBV15; D: TRBD1; DNA: TGTGCCACCAGCGGGGACAGGGGCCGGGAGACCCAGTACTTC; CDR3: CATSGDRGRETQYF
size: .; J: TRBJ2-7; V: TRBV5-1; D: TRBD2; DNA: TGCGCCAGCACCCCGGGACTAGCCTACGAGCAGTACTTC; CDR3: CASTPGLAYEQYF
size: .; J: TRBJ1-2; V: TRBV3-1/TRBV3-2; D: .; DNA: TGTGCCAGCAGCCACGGGAAGGTCTATGGCTACACCTTC; CDR3: CASSHGKVYGYTF
size: .; J: TRBJ1-1; V: TRBV2; D: TRBD1; DNA: TGTGCCAGCCTAGAAACGACAGGGGACACTGAAGCTTTCTTT; CDR3: CASLETTGDTEAFF
size: .; J: TRBJ1-2; V: TRBV6-5; D: TRBD1; DNA: TGTGCCAGCAACCTCCGGGACAGGGGCTTATATGGCTACACCTTC; CDR3: CASNLRDRGLYGYTF
size: .; J: TRBJ2-2; V: TRBV28; D: .; DNA: TGTGCCAGCAGTTCACATCGGGACACCTACACCGGGGAGCTGTTTTTT; CDR3: CASSSHRDTYTGELFF
size: .; J: TRBJ1-3; V: TRBV25-1; D: .; DNA: TGTGCCAGCAGTGACAATTCTGGAAACACCATATATTTT; CDR3: CASSDNSGNTIYF
size: .; J: TRBJ2-1; V: TRBV5-1; D: .; DNA: TGCGCCAGCAGCTTTTTTCAAAACTCCTACAATGAGCAGTTCTTC; CDR3: CASSFFQNSYNEQFF
size: .; J: TRBJ2-6; V: TRBV6-1; D: TRBD1; DNA: TGTGCCAGCAGTGGGGTACGGGACAGATACTCTGGGGCCAACGTCCTGACTTTC; CDR3: CASSGVRDRYSGANVLTF
size: .; J: TRBJ2-7; V: TRBV7-6; D: .; DNA: TGTGCCAGCAGCTTCCCTTATGGGGGGACCCTTGAGCAGTACTTC; CDR3: CASSFPYGGTLEQYF
size: .; J: TRBJ1-3; V: TRBV28; D: .; DNA: TGTGCCAGCAGTCAACAGTGGAGGGGATCTGGAAACACCATATATTTT; CDR3: CASSQQWRGSGNTIYF
size: .; J: TRBJ2-7; V: TRBV15; D: .; DNA: TGTGCCACCAGCAGAGGGGAGATCCCCCCCGAGCAGTACTTC; CDR3: CATSRGEIPPEQYF
size: .; J: TRBJ1-5; V: TRBV20-1; D: .; DNA: TGCAGTGCTAGTGCCCAGTATAGCAATCAGCCCCAGCATTTT; CDR3: CSASAQYSNQPQHF
size: .; J: TRBJ1-2; V: TRBV28; D: TRBD1; DNA: TGTGCCAGCAGTACAGGGGGGACAGGGTACTATGGCTACACCTTC; CDR3: CASSTGGTGYYGYTF
size: once; J: TRBJ2-2; V: TRBV7-3; D: .; DNA: TGTGCCAGCAGCTTAACGTCCGCAGGGGGGACCGGGGAGCTGTTTTTT; CDR3: CASSLTSAGGTGELFF
size: .; J: TRBJ2-7; V: TRBV7-2; D: TRBD1; DNA: TGTGCCAGCAGCACACAGGGGACGGGCGAGCAGTACTTC; CDR3: CASSTQGTGEQYF
size: .; J: TRBJ2-1; V: TRBV5-6; D: .; DNA: TGTGCCAGCACCCCCAAGGGCGGGATAGGGTACAATGAGCAGTTCTTC; CDR3: CASTPKGGIGYNEQFF
size: .; J: TRBJ1-2; V: TRBV2; D: .; DNA: TGTGCCAGCAGTGATCTTCAGGGGAACTATGGCTACACCTTC; CDR3: CASSDLQGNYGYTF
size: .; J: TRBJ1-1; V: TRBV28; D: .; DNA: TGTGCCAGCAGTTTAGTCAGGCGGGCCCTTAACTTT; CDR3: CASSLVRRALNF
size: .; J: TRBJ2-7; V: TRBV28; D: .; DNA: TGTGCCAGCAGGCAGGAGGCCTACGAGCAGTACTTC; CDR3: CASRQEAYEQYF
size: .; J: TRBJ2-7; V: TRBV2; D: TRBD1; DNA: TGTGCCAGCAGTGAAGCGGGACAGGTCTCCTACGAGCAGTACTTC; CDR3: CASSEAGQVSYEQYF
size: .; J: TRBJ1-1; V: TRBV19; D: .; DNA: TGTGCCAGTAGTATAGCAGGGTTCGGCACTGAAGCTTTCTTT; CDR3: CASSIAGFGTEAFF
size: .; J: TRBJ1-1; V: TRBV7-2; D: TRBD1; DNA: TGTGCCAGCAGCCCCGGGACGGGACAGGGGGCAACTGAAGCTTTCTTT; CDR3: CASSPGTGQGATEAFF
size: .; J: TRBJ1-2; V: TRBV5-1; D: TRBD1; DNA: TGCGCCAGCAGCGAAACGACAGGGAGCCCGCATGGCTACACCTTC; CDR3: CASSETTGSPHGYTF
size: .; J: TRBJ1-1; V: TRBV15; D: .; DNA: TGTGCCACCAGCATACGAGGGCGGAACACTGAAGCTTTCTTT; CDR3: CATSIRGRNTEAFF
size: few; J: TRBJ2-3; V: TRBV7-9; D: TRBD2; DNA: TGTGCCAGCAGCGTCGGAGCTAGCGGAACAGATACGCAGTATTTT; CDR3: CASSVGASGTDTQYF
size: .; J: TRBJ2-1; V: TRBV5-1; D: .; DNA: TGCGCCAGCAGCGAGCGCCCCGGCGGTGAGCAGTTCTTC; CDR3: CASSERPGGEQFF
size: .; J: TRBJ2-7; V: TRBV7-8; D: TRBD1; DNA: TGTGCCAGCAGCCTCAATCGGGGACAGGGAAGGGAGCAGTACTTC; CDR3: CASSLNRGQGREQYF
size: .; J: TRBJ2-7; V: TRBV4-2; D: TRBD2; DNA: TGTGCCAGCAGCCTAACGATACCTGGGACTAGCGGTTACTACGAGCAGTACTTC; CDR3: CASSLTIPGTSGYYEQYF
size: .; J: TRBJ2-5; V: TRBV13; D: TRBD2; DNA: TGTGCCAGCAGCTTAGAGACTAGCGGGAGAGTGGGGGAGACCCAGTACTTC; CDR3: CASSLETSGRVGETQYF
size: .; J: TRBJ2-7; V: TRBV30; D: TRBD1; DNA: TGTGCCTGGAGTCGCAGGGGGCTGCAGTACGAGCAGTACTTC; CDR3: CAWSRRGLQYEQYF
size: .; J: TRBJ2-7; V: TRBV7-9; D: .; DNA: TGTGCCAGCAGCTCACTAGGGTCCTACGAGCAGTACTTC; CDR3: CASSSLGSYEQYF